A single sample is the source of the 8 T cell receptor beta chains below, sequenced in a study of CD8+CD57+ T cells in acquired aplastic anemia. Genomic DNA served as template for TCR beta VDJ and CDR3 profiling. TCRdb processed the reads anew with MiXCR; each CDR3 protein has one entry. The table lists 150,000 to 200,000 distinct CDR3 sequences, 65% to 75% of them singletons. Sequencing involved patients with CD8+CD57+ cell expansion previously shown by flow cytometry. The sample was sorted CD4+, CD8+, or CD8+CD57+ T cells (not recorded which) from PBMCs. The source is a human donor with aplastic anemia.

The gene calls are TRBV29-1 and TRBJ2-3; D may correspond to TRBD1 or TRBD2 (5 bases each). V was pared by 8 bases and J by 0 bases, with 27 bases between. CDR1 is SQVTM, CDR2 ANQGSEA, per germline. This CDR3 region has 18 residues. CDR3 loop: CSPETSGAIRPSTDTQYF. In DNA, the CDR3 is TGCAGCCCCGAAACATCCGGGGCAATACGACCTAGCACAGATACGCAGTATTTT.

This clonotype has more than one count but fewer than ten. The junction departs from the called germline gene at one end, perhaps through a read error. This chain joins TRBV9 and TRBJ2-7, with D possibly matching TRBD2 (6 bases). Germline V gene lookup returns CDR1 SGDLS and CDR2 YYNGEE. CDR3 length: 15 residues. The CDR3 DNA sequence: TGTGCCAGCAGCGTAGGGGTTAGCGGATACTACGAGCAGTACTTT. This gives the protein CASSVGVSGYYEQYF.

This clonotype has only a few counts. The genes are TRBV7-9 and TRBJ1-2; 8 positions agree with TRBD1. Germline assignment: CDR1 SEHNR and CDR2 FQNEAQ (reference sequence). The trim removed 1 base at V and 9 bases at J, leaving 4 bases unmatched. This CDR3 is built from 13 residues. The DNA of the CDR3 is TGTGCCAGCAGCTTAGACCAGGGGGCGAGCTACACCTTC. Its protein product is CASSLDQGASYTF.

This rearrangement joins TRBV6-1 to TRBJ2-5, with 8 positions matching TRBD2. The germline CDR1 and CDR2 sequences are MNHNS and SASEGT. The CDR3 runs to 14 residues. The V and J ends lost 5 bases and 3 bases, in that order; junction bases with no gene match: 5. The CDR3 DNA reads TGTGCCAGCAGTTACTTGGGACTAGAAGAGACCCAGTACTTC. Its protein product is CASSYLGLEETQYF.

The chain has TRBV7-2 and TRBJ1-6, with D perhaps TRBD1 (5 bases). CDR3 size: 14 residues. CDR1 is SGHTA, CDR2 FQGNSA, per germline. Trimming took off 1 base at V and 8 bases at J, with 9 bases between the two ends. This CDR3 is CASSLVGGDSPLHF. CDR3 DNA: TGTGCCAGCAGCTTAGTCGGGGGGGATTCACCCCTCCACTTT.

This sequence joins TRBV10-3 and TRBJ2-1; TRBD2 matches 7 bases. Germline V gives CDR1 ENHRY, CDR2 SYGVKD. There are 16 residues in the CDR3. V lost 10 bases and J lost 7; bases outside the gene matches: 19. The CDR3 coding sequence is TGTGCCAGCAGAAATACAGCCACCGGGACTAAGAATGAGCAGTTCTTC. This translates into CASRNTATGTKNEQFF.

The rearrangement joins TRBV20-1 to TRBJ2-2, with a weak D call TRBD2 (5 bases). CDR3 length equals 13 residues. The germline V gene encodes CDR1 DFQATT and CDR2 SNEGSKA (reference sequence). With 3 bases removed from V and 1 base from J, the gap between germline ends came to 6 bases. CDR3 region: CSASRGNTGELFF. CDR3 nucleotides: TGCAGTGCTAGTCGGGGGAACACCGGGGAGCTGTTTTTT.

This chain links TRBV11-2 with TRBJ1-1; D is undetermined. CDR3 length: 12 residues. Trimming left V 5 bases short and J 6 bases short, with 10 bases between. Looked up from germline, CDR1 is SGHAT and CDR2 is FQNNGV. The CDR3 region is CASSTNLAEAFF. In DNA, the CDR3 is TGTGCCAGCAGCACAAATCTGGCTGAAGCTTTCTTT.